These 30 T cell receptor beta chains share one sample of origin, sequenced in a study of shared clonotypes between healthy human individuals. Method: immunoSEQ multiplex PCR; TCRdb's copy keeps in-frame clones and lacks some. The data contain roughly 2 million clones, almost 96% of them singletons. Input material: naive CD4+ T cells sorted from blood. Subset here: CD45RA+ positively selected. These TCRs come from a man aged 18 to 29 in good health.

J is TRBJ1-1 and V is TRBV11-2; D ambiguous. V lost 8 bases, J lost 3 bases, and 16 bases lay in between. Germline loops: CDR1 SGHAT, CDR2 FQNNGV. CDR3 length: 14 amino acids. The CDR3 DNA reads TGTGCCAGCCTGGCAGCCCCGGCGGACACTGAAGCTTTCTTT. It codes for CASLAAPADTEAFF.

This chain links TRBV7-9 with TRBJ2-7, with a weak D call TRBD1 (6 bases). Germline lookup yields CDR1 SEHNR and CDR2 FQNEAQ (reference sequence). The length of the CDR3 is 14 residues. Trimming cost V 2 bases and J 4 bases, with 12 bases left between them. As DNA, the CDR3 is TGTGCCAGCAGCTTAACGGACAGATTATACGAGCAGTACTTC. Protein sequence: CASSLTDRLYEQYF.

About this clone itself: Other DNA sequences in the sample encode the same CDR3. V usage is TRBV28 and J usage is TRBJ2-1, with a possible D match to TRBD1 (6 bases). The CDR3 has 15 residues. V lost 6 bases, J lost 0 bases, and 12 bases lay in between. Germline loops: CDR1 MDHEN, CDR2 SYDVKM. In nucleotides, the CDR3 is TGTGCCAGCAGCCTAACAGGGAGCTCCTACAATGAGCAGTTCTTC. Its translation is CASSLTGSSYNEQFF. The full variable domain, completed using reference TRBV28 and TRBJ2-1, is DVKVTQSSRYLVKRTGEKVFLECVQDMDHENMFWYRQDPGLGLRLIYFSYDVKMKEKGDIPEGYSVSREKKERFSLILESASTNQTSMYLCASSLTGSSYNEQFFGPGTRLTVL.

The CDR3 region has the DNA TGTGCCAGCACCGCCTCGACAGGGGAGCAGTACTTC. Its translation is CASTASTGEQYF. The chain couples TRBV6-5 to TRBJ2-7; 7 bases match TRBD1. This CDR3 is built from 12 residues. CDR1 is MNHEY and CDR2 is SVGAGI in the germline V gene. Trimming cost V 7 bases and J 7 bases; bases outside gene matches: 7.

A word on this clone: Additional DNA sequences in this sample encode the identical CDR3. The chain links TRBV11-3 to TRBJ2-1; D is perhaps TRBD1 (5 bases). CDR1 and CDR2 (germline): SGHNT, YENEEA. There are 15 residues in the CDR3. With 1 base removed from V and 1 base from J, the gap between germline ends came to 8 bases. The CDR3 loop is CASSLGQGSYNEQFF. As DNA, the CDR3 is TGTGCCAGCAGCTTAGGTCAGGGTTCCTACAATGAGCAGTTCTTC.

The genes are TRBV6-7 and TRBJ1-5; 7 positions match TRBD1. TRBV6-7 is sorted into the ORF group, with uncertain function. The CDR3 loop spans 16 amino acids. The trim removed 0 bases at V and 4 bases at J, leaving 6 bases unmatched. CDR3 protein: CASSYSFSGGNQPQHF. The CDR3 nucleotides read TGTGCCAGCAGTTACTCTTTCTCAGGGGGAAATCAGCCCCAGCATTTT.

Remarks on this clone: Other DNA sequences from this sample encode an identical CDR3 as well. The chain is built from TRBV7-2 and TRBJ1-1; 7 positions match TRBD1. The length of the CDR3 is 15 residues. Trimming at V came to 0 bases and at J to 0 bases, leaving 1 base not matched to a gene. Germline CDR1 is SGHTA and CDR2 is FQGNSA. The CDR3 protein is CASSLAGQLNTEAFF. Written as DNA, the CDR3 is TGTGCCAGCAGCTTAGCGGGACAGTTGAACACTGAAGCTTTCTTT.

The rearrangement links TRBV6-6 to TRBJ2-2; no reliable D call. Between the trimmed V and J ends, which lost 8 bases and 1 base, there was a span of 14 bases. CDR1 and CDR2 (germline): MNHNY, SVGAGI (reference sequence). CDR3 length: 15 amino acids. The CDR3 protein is CASLQPPQNTGELFF. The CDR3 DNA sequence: TGTGCCAGCCTCCAACCTCCGCAGAACACCGGGGAGCTGTTTTTT.

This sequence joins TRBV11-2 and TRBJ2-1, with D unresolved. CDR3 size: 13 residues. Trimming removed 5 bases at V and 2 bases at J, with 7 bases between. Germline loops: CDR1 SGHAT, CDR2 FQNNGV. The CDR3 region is CASSIGPYNEQFF. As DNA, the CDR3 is TGTGCCAGCAGCATCGGGCCCTACAATGAGCAGTTCTTC.

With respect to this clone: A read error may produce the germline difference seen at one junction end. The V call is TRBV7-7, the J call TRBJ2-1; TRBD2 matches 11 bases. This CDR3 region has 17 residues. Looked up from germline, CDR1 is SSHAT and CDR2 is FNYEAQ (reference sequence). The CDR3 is CASSPGGTSGAYNEQFF. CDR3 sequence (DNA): TGTGCTAGCAGCCCCGGAGGGACTAGCGGAGCCTACAATGAGCAGTTCTTC.

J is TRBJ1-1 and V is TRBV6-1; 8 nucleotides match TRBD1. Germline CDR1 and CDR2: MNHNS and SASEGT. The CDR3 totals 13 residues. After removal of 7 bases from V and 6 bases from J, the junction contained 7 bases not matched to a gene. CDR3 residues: CASTQGAASEAFF. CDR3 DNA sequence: TGTGCCAGCACTCAGGGGGCAGCATCTGAAGCTTTCTTT.

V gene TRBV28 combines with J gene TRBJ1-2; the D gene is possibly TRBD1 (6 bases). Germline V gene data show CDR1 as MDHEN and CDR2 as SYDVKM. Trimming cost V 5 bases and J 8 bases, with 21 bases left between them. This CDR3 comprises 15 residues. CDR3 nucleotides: TGTGCCAGCAGTCAGGGGAGGGTTCAAGCTACCGGCTACACCTTC. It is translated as CASSQGRVQATGYTF.

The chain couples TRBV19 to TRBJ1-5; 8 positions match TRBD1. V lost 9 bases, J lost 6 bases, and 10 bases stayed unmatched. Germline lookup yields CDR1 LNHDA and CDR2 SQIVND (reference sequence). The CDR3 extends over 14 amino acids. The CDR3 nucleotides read TGTGCCAGCACTCCAGGGGGCCGGTTTCAGCCCCAGCATTTT. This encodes CASTPGGRFQPQHF.

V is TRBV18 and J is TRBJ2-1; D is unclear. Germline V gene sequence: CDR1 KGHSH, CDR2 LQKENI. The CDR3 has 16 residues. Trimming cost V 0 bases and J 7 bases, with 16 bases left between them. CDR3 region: CASSPPGVSALNEQFF. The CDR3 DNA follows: TGTGCCAGCTCACCACCGGGTGTATCCGCCCTTAATGAGCAGTTCTTC.

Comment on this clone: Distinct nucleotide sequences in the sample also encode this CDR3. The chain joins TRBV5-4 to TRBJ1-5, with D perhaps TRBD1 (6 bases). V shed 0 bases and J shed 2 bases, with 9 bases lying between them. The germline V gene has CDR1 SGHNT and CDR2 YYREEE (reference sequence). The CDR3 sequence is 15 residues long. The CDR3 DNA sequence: TGTGCCAGCAGCTTGGGGGGGGCGGGCAATCAGCCCCAGCATTTT. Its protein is CASSLGGAGNQPQHF. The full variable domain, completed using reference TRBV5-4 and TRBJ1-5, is ETGVTQSPTHLIKTRGQQVTLRCSSQSGHNTVSWYQQALGQGPQFIFQYYREEENGRGNFPPRFSGLQFPNYSSELNVNALELDDSALYLCASSLGGAGNQPQHFGDGTRLSIL.

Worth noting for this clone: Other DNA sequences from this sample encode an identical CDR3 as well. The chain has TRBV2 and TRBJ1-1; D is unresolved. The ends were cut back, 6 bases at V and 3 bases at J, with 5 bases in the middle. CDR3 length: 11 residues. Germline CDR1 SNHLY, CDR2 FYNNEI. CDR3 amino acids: CASSVDTEAFF. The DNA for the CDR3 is TGTGCCAGCAGCGTTGACACTGAAGCTTTCTTT.

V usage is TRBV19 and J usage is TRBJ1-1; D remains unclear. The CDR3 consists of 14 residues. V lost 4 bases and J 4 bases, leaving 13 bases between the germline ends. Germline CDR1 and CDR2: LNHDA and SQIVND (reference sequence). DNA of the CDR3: TGTGCCAGTAGTAGTTTGGGCGGAAGCACTGAAGCTTTCTTT. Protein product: CASSSLGGSTEAFF.

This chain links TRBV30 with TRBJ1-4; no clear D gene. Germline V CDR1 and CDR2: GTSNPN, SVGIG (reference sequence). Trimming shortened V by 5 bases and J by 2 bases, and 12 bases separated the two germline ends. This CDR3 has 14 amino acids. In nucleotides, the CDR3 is TGTGCCTGGGACGACCTCGGCACTAATGAAAAACTGTTTTTT. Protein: CAWDDLGTNEKLFF.

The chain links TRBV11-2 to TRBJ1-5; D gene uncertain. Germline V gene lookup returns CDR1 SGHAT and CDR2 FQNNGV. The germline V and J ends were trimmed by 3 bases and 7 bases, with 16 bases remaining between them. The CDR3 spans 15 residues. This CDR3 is CASSFNAGVAQPQHF. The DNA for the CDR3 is TGTGCCAGCAGCTTTAATGCCGGGGTTGCCCAGCCCCAGCATTTT.

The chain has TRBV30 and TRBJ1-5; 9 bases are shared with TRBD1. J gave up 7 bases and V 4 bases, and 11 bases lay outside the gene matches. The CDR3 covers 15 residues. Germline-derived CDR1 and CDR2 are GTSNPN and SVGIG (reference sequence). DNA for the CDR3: TGTGCCTGGACCCCCGGGGGGACAGGGAACCAGCCCCAGCATTTT. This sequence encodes CAWTPGGTGNQPQHF.

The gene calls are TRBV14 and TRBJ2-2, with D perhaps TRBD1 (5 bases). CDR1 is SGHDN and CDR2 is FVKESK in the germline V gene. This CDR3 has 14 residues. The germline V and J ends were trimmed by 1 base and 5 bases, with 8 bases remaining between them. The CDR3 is CASSQGGRTGELFF. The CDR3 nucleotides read TGTGCCAGCAGCCAAGGGGGCCGGACCGGGGAGCTGTTTTTT.

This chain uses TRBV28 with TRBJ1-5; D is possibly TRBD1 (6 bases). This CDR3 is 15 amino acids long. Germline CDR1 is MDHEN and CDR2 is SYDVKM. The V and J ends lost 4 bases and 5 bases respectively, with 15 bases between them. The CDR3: CASSSPGRGYQPQHF. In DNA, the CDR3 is TGTGCCAGCAGTTCCCCGGGCAGGGGATATCAGCCCCAGCATTTT.

The CDR3 loop reads CASRGGIEEQFF. DNA for the CDR3: TGTGCCAGCCGTGGCGGAATCGAGGAGCAGTTCTTC. The chain combines TRBV6-6 with TRBJ2-1; D is unresolved. CDR1 is MNHNY and CDR2 is SVGAGI in the germline V gene (reference sequence). Trimming pared 8 bases from V and 10 bases from J, leaving 15 bases between. The CDR3 is 12 residues long.

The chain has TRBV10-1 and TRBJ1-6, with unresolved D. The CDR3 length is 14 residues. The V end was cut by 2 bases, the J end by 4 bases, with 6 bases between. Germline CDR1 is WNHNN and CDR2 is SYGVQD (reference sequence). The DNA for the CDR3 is TGCGCCAGCAGTGAGGAAGGGTATAATTCACCCCTCCACTTT. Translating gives CASSEEGYNSPLHF.

The CDR3 sequence: CAINPSDRDTEAFF. The CDR3 coding sequence is TGTGCCATCAATCCCTCCGACAGGGACACTGAAGCTTTCTTT. This sequence joins TRBV10-3 and TRBJ1-1; 7 nucleotides line up with TRBD1. The CDR3 runs to 14 residues. Germline V gene sequence: CDR1 ENHRY, CDR2 SYGVKD. V shed 7 bases and J 3 bases; nucleotides not matched to a gene: 8.

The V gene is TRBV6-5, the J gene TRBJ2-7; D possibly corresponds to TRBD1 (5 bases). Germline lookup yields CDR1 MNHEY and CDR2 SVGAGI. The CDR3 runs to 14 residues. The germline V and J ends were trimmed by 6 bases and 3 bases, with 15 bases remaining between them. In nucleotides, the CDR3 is TGTGCCAGCAGCCACAAACCAGGGTTCTACGAGCAGTACTTC. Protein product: CASSHKPGFYEQYF.

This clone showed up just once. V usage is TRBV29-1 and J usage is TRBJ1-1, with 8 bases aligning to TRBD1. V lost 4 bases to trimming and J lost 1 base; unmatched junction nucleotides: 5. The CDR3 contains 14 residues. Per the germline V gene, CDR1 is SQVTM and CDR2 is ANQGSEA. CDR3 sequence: CSVVKGTGNTEAFF. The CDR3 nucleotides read TGCAGCGTTGTCAAAGGGACAGGGAACACTGAAGCTTTCTTT.

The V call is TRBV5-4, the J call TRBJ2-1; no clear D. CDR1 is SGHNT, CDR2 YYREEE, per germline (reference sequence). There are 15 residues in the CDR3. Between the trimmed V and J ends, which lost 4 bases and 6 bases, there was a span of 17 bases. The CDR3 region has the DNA TGTGCCAGCAGCCCCCGTACGAGCCGCTCCAATGAGCAGTTCTTC. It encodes CASSPRTSRSNEQFF.

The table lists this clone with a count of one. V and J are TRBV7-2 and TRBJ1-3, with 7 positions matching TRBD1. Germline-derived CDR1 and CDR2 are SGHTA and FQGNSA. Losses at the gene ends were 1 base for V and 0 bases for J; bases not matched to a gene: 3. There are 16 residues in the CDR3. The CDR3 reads CASSLGNRGSGNTIYF. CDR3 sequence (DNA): TGTGCCAGCAGCTTAGGAAACAGGGGCTCTGGAAACACCATATATTTT.

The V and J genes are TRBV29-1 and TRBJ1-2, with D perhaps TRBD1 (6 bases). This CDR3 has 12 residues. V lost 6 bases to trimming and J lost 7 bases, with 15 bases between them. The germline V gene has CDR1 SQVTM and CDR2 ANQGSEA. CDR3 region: CSVGDRPGGYTF. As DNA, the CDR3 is TGCAGCGTGGGAGACAGGCCGGGTGGCTACACCTTC.